The TCR beta chain under discussion was sequenced for a study of blood T cells in healthy people across ages. Notes on the study in general: Naive CD4+ cell counts and diversity both ran higher in long-lived than in aged donors.

CDR3 size: 15 residues. CDR1 and CDR2 from the germline V gene are ENHRY and SYGVKD. With 0 bases clipped from V and 8 bases from J, the junction kept 5 bases outside the gene matches. Of note for this clonotype: Antigen specificity is unknown.

A second PCR, run for roughly 7 to 11 cycles, used a sample-barcoded 5' primer plus a J-beta primer mix. Each single sample gave us at least 2.5 million CDR3-containing paired-end reads. TCRdb recomputed calls from the 5' RACE reads with MiXCR, one row per CDR3 protein. The table includes about 1.4 million distinct CDR3 sequences, 59% detected once. This sequence was found in a man in his late teens or twenties in good health. Material for sequencing was blood. The rearrangement links TRBV10-3 to TRBJ2-4; 9 bases match TRBD2. In DNA form, the CDR3 reads TGTGCCATCAGTGAGTCGCGGGAGCGGGGGGACATTCAGTACTTC. Amino acids: CAISESRERGDIQYF.